This entry describes one TCR beta chain. Antigen specificity is unknown. This sample also contains other DNA sequences that code for the same CDR3. This record belongs to a study of shared clonotypes between healthy human individuals. For the study at large: The cohort had two women and a few men, ages 18 to 49. Overall study findings and caveats: Tissues were not sampled, only blood, and their repertoires likely differ. When naive CD4 clonotypes were compared across several donors, 4% to 6.5% were shared.

Only in-frame clones appear in the TCRdb table, and some are missing; sequencing was by immunoSEQ multiplex PCR. In the table there are a few million clones, more than 80% of which are singletons. The sequencing input was naive CD4+ T cells sorted from blood. Subset specified: CD45RA+ positively selected. This TCR derives from a man aged 18 to 30 in good health.

CDR3 loop: CAISDGDYEQYF. The CDR3 DNA sequence: TGTGCCATCAGTGATGGTGACTACGAGCAGTACTTC. The chain employs TRBV10-3 and TRBJ2-7, with D uncertain. This CDR3 region has 12 residues. Trimming took off 3 bases at V and 3 bases at J, with 6 bases between the two ends. Germline CDR1 and CDR2: ENHRY and SYGVKD.